Detailed here is one T cell receptor beta chain. The CDR3 contains 13 residues. Trimming cost V 3 bases and J 5 bases; bases outside gene matches: 2. The germline V gene encodes CDR1 ENHRY and CDR2 SYGVKD. Clones were sequenced by immunoSEQ multiplex PCR, and TCRdb holds only the in-frame ones, with some missing. In the table there are about 300,000 clones, around 92% of which are singletons. This specimen belongs to a study of blood T cell repertoires in COVID-19. Study-wide background: The analysed material was cDNA or gDNA that came from T cells, B-cell-depleted T cells, or PBMCs.

The receptor comes from a man between 18 and 35 years old who had recovered from COVID-19. The chain is built from TRBV10-3 and TRBJ2-7, with 9 bases matching TRBD1. Sequencing input: peripheral blood. CDR3 in DNA: TGTGCCATCAGTGATGGGACAGGGAACGAGCAGTACTTC. Translation: CAISDGTGNEQYF.